What follows describes a single T cell receptor (beta chain). Antigen: not known. This record comes from a study of cytomegalovirus exposure and HLA in healthy donors. Study observations and caveats: The authors later found HLA-associated TCR beta chains more clonally expanded than equally common others.

Germline lookup yields CDR1 MGHRA and CDR2 YSYEKL. V dropped 4 bases and J dropped 8 bases, with 17 bases sitting between them. CDR3 length: 14 residues. PCR primers comprised 60 Vbeta and 13 Jbeta primers. Assay: immunoSEQ multiplex PCR; the TCRdb copy retains only in-frame clones and omits some. The sample lists roughly 200,000 clones, roughly 91% occurring once. V is TRBV4-1 and J is TRBJ1-1, with a tentative D call TRBD1 (5 bases). Sequencing was done on a sample of PBMCs. This receptor was obtained from a woman aged 18-29 years in good health and CMV-seronegative. CDR3 sequence (DNA): TGCGCCAGCAGCCCGGGCCTCCTGACAGAAGAAGCTTTCTTT. Translated: CASSPGLLTEEAFF.